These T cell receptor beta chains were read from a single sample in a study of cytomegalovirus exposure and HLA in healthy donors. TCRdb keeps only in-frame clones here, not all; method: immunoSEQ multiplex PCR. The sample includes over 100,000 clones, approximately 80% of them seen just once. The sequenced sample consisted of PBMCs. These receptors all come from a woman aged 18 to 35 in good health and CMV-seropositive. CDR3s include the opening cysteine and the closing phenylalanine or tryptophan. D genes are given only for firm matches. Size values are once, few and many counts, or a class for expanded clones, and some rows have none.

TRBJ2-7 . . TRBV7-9 CASSLDRREQYF TGTGCCAGCAGCCTCGACAGGCGCGAGCAGTACTTC
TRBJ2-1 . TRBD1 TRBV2 CASSGGPGGSYNEQFF TGTGCCAGCAGTGGAGGGCCAGGGGGCTCCTACAATGAGCAGTTCTTC
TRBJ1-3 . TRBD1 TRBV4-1 CASSLTTGAVGNTIYF TGCGCCAGCAGCCTCACGACAGGGGCTGTTGGAAACACCATATATTTT
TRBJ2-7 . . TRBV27 CASSLYRRYAYEQYF TGTGCCAGCAGTTTATATAGGAGGTACGCCTACGAGCAGTACTTC
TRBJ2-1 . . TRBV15 CATSRDGLPISYNEQFF TGTGCCACCAGCAGAGATGGCCTTCCAATCTCCTACAATGAGCAGTTCTTC
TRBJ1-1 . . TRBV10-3 CAISENRDTEAFF TGTGCCATCAGTGAGAACAGGGACACTGAAGCTTTCTTT
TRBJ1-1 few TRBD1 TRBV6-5 CASSSRGSEAFF TGTGCCAGCAGTTCCAGGGGGTCTGAAGCTTTCTTT
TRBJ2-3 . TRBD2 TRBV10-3 CAIKAPSGDTQYF TGTGCCATCAAGGCCCCTAGCGGGGATACGCAGTATTTT
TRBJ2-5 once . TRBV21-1 CASSHRGETQYF TGTGCCAGCAGCCACAGGGGAGAGACCCAGTACTTC
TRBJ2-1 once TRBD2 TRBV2 CASRAGLAAGNLRSYNEQFF TGTGCCAGCAGGGCGGGACTAGCGGCCGGGAATTTACGGTCCTACAATGAGCAGTTCTTC